These 9 T cell receptor beta chains share one sample of origin, sequenced in a study of vaccination and CD4 T cells after COVID-19 (dated by TCRdb to between 2021 and 2023). Library preparation employed PCR. Sequenced using an Illumina iSeq 100. DNA from cultured CD4+ T cells was subjected to TCR sequencing with the Oncomine TCR Beta short-read assay at the Johns Hopkins FTIC core. TCRdb's own reprocessing of the public reads used fastp at Q25 and MiXCR and kept productive beta chains. Rows are unified per CDR3 protein, each entry keeping the most common DNA and genes. The sample table holds fewer than 8,000 distinct CDR3 sequences, of which just under 50% were seen once. The top ten constitute 50% to 60% of the sample. Antigens of these TCRs are unknown. The intended sense of this specimen's treatment or condition label: approximately 11-day PBMC culture with coronavirus spike peptide pools or control peptides (ViraFEST assay). CD4+ T cells from unexposed donors were collected before the COVID-19 pandemic (2011-2018).

The source material was CD4+ T cells from blood, cultured in vitro. These receptors originate from a human donor in good health.

The chain carries TRBV7-6 and TRBJ1-5, with a possible D match to TRBD1 (5 bases). CDR3 length: 13 amino acids. Germline values: CDR1 SGHVS, CDR2 FNYEAQ. Trimming shortened V by 5 bases and J by 5 bases, and 10 bases separated the two germline ends. The CDR3 nucleotides are TGTGCCAGCAGCCGGGACCGGGATCAGCCCCAGCATTTT. This gives the protein CASSRDRDQPQHF.

The rearrangement joins TRBV7-8 to TRBJ2-1, with D unresolved. The germline gives CDR1 SGHVS, CDR2 FQNEAQ. Trimming stripped 0 bases from V and 7 bases from J, with 13 bases between. The CDR3 is made up of 15 amino acids. This CDR3 is CASSLAPGSQNEQFF. CDR3 in DNA: TGTGCCAGCAGCTTAGCACCGGGTAGTCAGAATGAGCAGTTCTTC.

V gene TRBV6-1 combines with J gene TRBJ1-2; 12 bases match TRBD1. CDR1 and CDR2 (germline): MNHNS, SASEGT. V was pared by 6 bases and J by 7 bases, with 6 bases of the junction left unmatched. The CDR3 is made up of 14 amino acids. The CDR3 nucleotides read TGTGCCAGCAGACCGGGACAGGGGGCATTTGGCTACACCTTC. Its protein is CASRPGQGAFGYTF.

The chain combines TRBV20-1 with TRBJ1-6; weak D call: TRBD1 (5 bases). The germline V gene has CDR1 DFQATT and CDR2 SNEGSKA (reference sequence). This CDR3 has 14 amino acids. The V gene lost 7 bases and the J gene lost 9 bases, with 19 bases spanning the gap. The DNA of the CDR3 is TGCAGTGTCTATTCCGGGGGGTCGGGTTCACCCCTCCACTTT. This sequence encodes CSVYSGGSGSPLHF.

This clonotype was detected once. V usage is TRBV2 and J usage is TRBJ1-2; D not resolved. The germline gives CDR1 SNHLY, CDR2 FYNNEI. The CDR3 extends over 13 amino acids. Trimming cost V 8 bases and J 7 bases, with 17 bases left between them. In nucleotides, the CDR3 is TGTGCCAGCCAGTCCGCTGATGTTCCTGGCTACACCTTC. Its protein is CASQSADVPGYTF.

In this sample, this clonotype turned up once. This sequence joins TRBV20-1 and TRBJ2-1; the D is unclear. CDR1 and CDR2 (germline): DFQATT, SNEGSKA (reference sequence). V was clipped by 2 bases and J by 6 bases, with 11 bases between them. The CDR3 sequence is 13 residues long. The CDR3 nucleotides are TGCAGTGCTAGAAGTTTCAGTGGCAATGAGCAGTTCTTC. Encoded protein: CSARSFSGNEQFF.

The chain has TRBV19 and TRBJ1-2, with a weak D call TRBD1 (6 bases). In germline, CDR1 is LNHDA, CDR2 SQIVND (reference sequence). CDR3 size: 15 residues. V lost 5 bases, J lost 1 base, and 14 bases lay in between. CDR3 protein: CASSSHRAGNYGYTF. CDR3 nucleotide sequence: TGTGCCAGTAGTTCCCACAGGGCGGGTAACTATGGCTACACCTTC.

This clonotype came up a few times. The V gene is TRBV20-1, the J gene TRBJ2-7; D is unclear. The V end lost 3 bases, the J end lost 4 bases, and 22 bases lay between the germline ends. The CDR3 totals 16 residues. Looked up from germline, CDR1 is DFQATT and CDR2 is SNEGSKA (reference sequence). The CDR3 sequence is CSASSILMIGQYEQYF. CDR3 DNA: TGCAGTGCTAGTAGTATCCTAATGATCGGGCAATACGAGCAGTACTTC.

V gene TRBV12-3 or TRBV12-4 combines with J gene TRBJ2-5, with TRBD2 matching 7 bases. Trimming took 3 bases from V and 3 from J; bases not matched to a gene: 1. This CDR3 contains 13 residues. The CDR3 reads CASSFAGEETQYF. The CDR3 DNA reads as TGTGCCAGCAGTTTCGCGGGGGAAGAGACCCAGTACTTC.